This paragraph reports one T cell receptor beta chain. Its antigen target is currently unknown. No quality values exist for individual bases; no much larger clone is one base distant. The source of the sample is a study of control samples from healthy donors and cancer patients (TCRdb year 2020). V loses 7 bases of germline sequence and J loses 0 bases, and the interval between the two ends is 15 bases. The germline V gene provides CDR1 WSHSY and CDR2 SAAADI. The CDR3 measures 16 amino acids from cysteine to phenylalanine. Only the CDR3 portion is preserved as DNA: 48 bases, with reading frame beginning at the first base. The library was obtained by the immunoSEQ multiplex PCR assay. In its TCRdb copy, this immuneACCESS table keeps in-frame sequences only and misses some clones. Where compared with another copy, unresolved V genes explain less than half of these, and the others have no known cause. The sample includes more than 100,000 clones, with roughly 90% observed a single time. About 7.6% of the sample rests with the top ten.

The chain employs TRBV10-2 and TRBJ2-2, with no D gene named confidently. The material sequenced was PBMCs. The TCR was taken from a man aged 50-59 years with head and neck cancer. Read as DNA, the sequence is TGCGCCAGCAAGACCTTTATACTACCGAACACCGGGGAGCTGTTTTTT. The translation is CASKTFILPNTGELFF.